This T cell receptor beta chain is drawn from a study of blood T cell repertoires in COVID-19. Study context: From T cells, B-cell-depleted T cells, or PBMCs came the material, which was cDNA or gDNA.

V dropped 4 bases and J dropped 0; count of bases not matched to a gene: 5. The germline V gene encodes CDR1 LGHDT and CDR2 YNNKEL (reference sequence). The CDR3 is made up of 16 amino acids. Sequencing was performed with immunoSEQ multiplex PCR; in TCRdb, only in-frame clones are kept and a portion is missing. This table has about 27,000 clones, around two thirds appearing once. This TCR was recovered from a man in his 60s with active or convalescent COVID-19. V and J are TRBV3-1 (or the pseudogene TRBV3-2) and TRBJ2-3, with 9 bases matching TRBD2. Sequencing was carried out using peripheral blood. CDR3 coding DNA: TGTGCCAGCAGCCCCCTAGCGGGGTATAGCACAGATACGCAGTATTTT. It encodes CASSPLAGYSTDTQYF.